This TCR beta chain emerged from a study of T cells in Graves' hyperthyroidism and ophthalmopathy. The study excluded patients with uncontrolled infection, other autoimmune disease, pregnancy or lactation. Diagnostic decisions used clinical symptoms, serum thyroxine and TRAb, thyroid ultrasound and orbital computed tomography. This clonotype has a count of ten or more. Its specificity is not known. Study-level points and caveats: Blood samples included most of the expanded thyroid clonotypes exceeding 0.001.

Using RNA transcripts as the source, TCR beta CDR3 regions were amplified. An initial round of RT-PCR targeting the TCR CDR3 relied on the HTBI primer set. TCRdb passed the multiplex PCR reads through MiXCR, listing each CDR3 protein once. Of around 600,000 distinct CDR3 sequences listed, approximately 15% were seen once; the top ten hold about 6.6%. The CDR3 contains 18 residues. The germline CDR1 and CDR2 sequences are SGHDT and YYEEEE. Trimming removed 0 bases at V and 0 bases at J, with 18 bases between. The TCR was taken from a woman between 18 and 29 years old with Graves' ophthalmopathy. The rearrangement links TRBV5-6 to TRBJ2-5, with D unclear. Sequencing used blood. Written as DNA, the CDR3 is TGTGCCAGCAGCTTGGGACCGAAGGGTGGGCGGTACCAAGAGACCCAGTACTTC. Translation: CASSLGPKGGRYQETQYF. The entire variable domain, with the rest obtained from reference TRBV5-6 and TRBJ2-5, is as follows: DAGVTQSPTHLIKTRGQQVTLRCSPKSGHDTVSWYQQALGQGPQFIFQYYEEEERQRGNFPDRFSGHQFPNYSSELNVNALLLGDSALYLCASSLGPKGGRYQETQYFGPGTRLLVL.